The subject of this entry is one TCR beta chain. The data originate from a study of T cell changes during pregnancy in multiple sclerosis. Assay used: immunoSEQ multiplex PCR; TCRdb lists only in-frame clones, some missing. The sample holds over 15,000 clones, 84% seen once. CDR1 is LNHDA and CDR2 is SQIVND in the germline V gene (reference sequence). V shed 6 bases, J shed 1 base, and the junction held 6 bases outside the gene matches. The CDR3 runs to 14 residues. The chain couples TRBV19 to TRBJ2-7; 7 nucleotides agree with TRBD2. The source was CD8+ T cells from peripheral blood mononuclear cells, collected in the second trimester of pregnancy. The TCR was taken from a female donor in good health, enrolled as a control in a pregnancy study. CDR3 sequence (DNA): TGTGCCAGTAGATCAATGGGGGGGTCCTACGAGCAGTACTTC. Its translation is CASRSMGGSYEQYF. Full variable domain (remainder filled in from reference TRBV19 and TRBJ2-7): DGGITQSPKYLFRKEGQNVTLSCEQNLNHDAMYWYRQDPGQGLRLIYYSQIVNDFQKGDIAEGYSVSREKKESFPLTVTSAQKNPTAFYLCASRSMGGSYEQYFGPGTRLTVT.